The 32 T cell receptor beta chains presented below share a single source sample, sequenced in a study of cytomegalovirus exposure and HLA in healthy donors. The study ran its PCR with 60 Vbeta and 13 Jbeta primers. Sequenced by immunoSEQ multiplex PCR; TCRdb stores in-frame clones only, minus some. The sample yields around 140,000 clones, more than 55% seen once. The specimen was PBMCs. Receptors originate from a woman aged 55-69 years in good health and CMV-seronegative.

The rearrangement joins TRBV7-2 to TRBJ2-5, with D uncertain. The V gene's germline CDR1 is SGHTA and CDR2 FQGNSA. Trimming shortened V by 5 bases and J by 2 bases, and 15 bases separated the two germline ends. This CDR3 is built from 15 residues. The CDR3: CASSPSILYQETQYF. CDR3 nucleotides: TGTGCCAGCAGCCCCTCCATCCTATATCAAGAGACCCAGTACTTC.

DNA of the CDR3: TGTGCCAGCAGTACCTCCGGGACAGTAGCCTACGAGCAGTACTTC. Translated, it gives CASSTSGTVAYEQYF. The chain has TRBV27 and TRBJ2-7, with 7 bases lining up with TRBD1. Per the germline V gene, CDR1 is MNHEY and CDR2 is SMNVEV (reference sequence). The CDR3 consists of 15 residues. V lost 5 bases to trimming and J lost 2 bases; unmatched junction nucleotides: 9.

J is TRBJ2-1 and V is TRBV29-1; the D is unclear. The CDR3 runs 13 residues. The ends were cut back, 2 bases at V and 3 bases at J, with 8 bases in the middle. Germline V gene data show CDR1 as SQVTM and CDR2 as ANQGSEA. CDR3 sequence reads: CSVEPMNYNEQFF. Here the CDR3 DNA reads TGCAGCGTTGAACCTATGAACTACAATGAGCAGTTCTTC.

This clone was found once. V usage is TRBV18 and J usage is TRBJ2-2; D perhaps matches TRBD2 (6 bases). This CDR3 contains 14 residues. CDR1 is KGHSH and CDR2 is LQKENI in the germline V gene. Trimming shortened V by 2 bases and J by 2 bases, and 6 bases separated the two germline ends. The CDR3 DNA reads as TGTGCCAGCTCACCAGCGGGAAACACCGGGGAGCTGTTTTTT. This translates into CASSPAGNTGELFF.

V and J are TRBV7-8 and TRBJ2-2, with D possibly being TRBD2 (5 bases). Germline-derived CDR1 and CDR2 are SGHVS and FQNEAQ. The CDR3 runs to 17 residues. V lost 1 base, J lost 3 bases, and 15 bases lay in between. The CDR3 nucleotides are TGTGCCAGCAGCTTAGAGGGTTCGCTAGCTCACACCGGGGAGCTGTTTTTT. It is translated as CASSLEGSLAHTGELFF.

This clone was seen only once. The J gene is TRBJ2-5, the V gene TRBV7-9, with D perhaps TRBD2 (5 bases). The CDR3 has 17 residues. Trimming stripped 5 bases from V and 1 base from J, with 20 bases between. Per the germline V gene, CDR1 is SEHNR and CDR2 is FQNEAQ (reference sequence). In nucleotides, the CDR3 is TGTGCCAGCAGCCAATCCATAATACCGGGATTCCAAGAGACCCAGTACTTC. Protein product: CASSQSIIPGFQETQYF.

This clone has just a few counts. The chain recombines TRBV28 with TRBJ2-1, with 8 bases aligning to TRBD2. V was clipped by 7 bases and J by 6 bases; unmatched bases: 11. The CDR3 is 15 amino acids. Germline V gene lookup returns CDR1 MDHEN and CDR2 SYDVKM. Here the CDR3 reads CASILSGGGVNEQFF. Written as DNA, the CDR3 is TGTGCCAGCATCCTCAGCGGGGGAGGCGTCAATGAGCAGTTCTTC.

Only a few counts were recorded for this clone. This rearrangement joins TRBV5-4 to TRBJ1-1; TRBD1 is a possible D gene (5 bases). This CDR3 has 14 amino acids. CDR1 SGHNT and CDR2 YYREEE come from the germline V gene (reference sequence). V lost 2 bases to trimming and J lost 5 bases, with 13 bases between them. CDR3 coding DNA: TGTGCCAGCAGCTTTGCAGGGCGGGGGACTGAAGCTTTCTTT. It translates to CASSFAGRGTEAFF.

The rearrangement uses TRBV6-6 and TRBJ1-4; D gene uncertain. V lost 5 bases to trimming and J lost 8 bases, with 9 bases between them. CDR1 is MNHNY and CDR2 is SVGAGI in the germline V gene (reference sequence). The CDR3 length is 12 residues. CDR3 amino acids: CASSQAREKLFF. The CDR3 DNA is TGTGCCAGCAGTCAAGCTAGGGAAAAACTGTTTTTT.

The genes are TRBV7-2 and TRBJ2-7; the D gene is possibly TRBD2 (6 bases). V was trimmed by 0 bases and J by 5 bases, leaving 20 bases between them. The germline V gene has CDR1 SGHTA and CDR2 FQGNSA. The CDR3 length is 17 residues. CDR3 bases: TGTGCCAGCAGCTTAGCTGGGGGTGGGATCGGGAGAGACGAGCAGTACTTC. Translated: CASSLAGGGIGRDEQYF. The full variable domain, completed using reference TRBV7-2 and TRBJ2-7, is GAGVSQSPSNKVTEKGKDVELRCDPISGHTALYWYRQSLGQGLEFLIYFQGNSAPDKSGLPSDRFSAERTGGSVSTLTIQRTQQEDSAVYLCASSLAGGGIGRDEQYFGPGTRLTVT.

This clone has only a few counts. CDR3 sequence (DNA): TGTGCCAGCAACAGTGGTTTTAAAAACATTCAGTACTTC. Protein: CASNSGFKNIQYF. The rearrangement uses TRBV28 and TRBJ2-4; D ambiguous. This CDR3 has 13 amino acids. V gave up 7 bases and J gave up 4 bases, with 11 bases separating them. Germline V CDR1 and CDR2: MDHEN, SYDVKM.

The genes are TRBV5-6 and TRBJ2-7, with D possibly matching TRBD2 (6 bases). The germline V gene has CDR1 SGHDT and CDR2 YYEEEE. CDR3 length: 14 amino acids. V was trimmed by 2 bases and J by 7 bases, leaving 16 bases between them. The CDR3 loop reads CASSFTREVKEQYF. The CDR3 DNA sequence: TGTGCCAGCAGCTTTACCAGGGAGGTAAAGGAGCAGTACTTC. The variable domain in full, with the rest retrieved from reference TRBV5-6 and TRBJ2-7, is DAGVTQSPTHLIKTRGQQVTLRCSPKSGHDTVSWYQQALGQGPQFIFQYYEEEERQRGNFPDRFSGHQFPNYSSELNVNALLLGDSALYLCASSFTREVKEQYFGPGTRLTVT.

This clone appeared a few times. This chain uses TRBV7-3 with TRBJ2-1; weak D call: TRBD2 (5 bases). CDR1 SGHTA and CDR2 FQGTGA come from the germline V gene. V was cut by 5 bases and J by 9 bases, with 17 bases left in between. CDR3 length: 14 residues. CDR3 sequence reads: CASSPDAGRGEQFF. Written as DNA, the CDR3 is TGTGCCAGCAGCCCAGACGCCGGACGGGGTGAGCAGTTCTTC.

V and J are TRBV6-1 and TRBJ1-5; the match to TRBD1 covers 10 bases. V shed 4 bases and J 4 bases; nucleotides not matched to a gene: 1. The CDR3 has 14 amino acids. Germline assignment: CDR1 MNHNS and CDR2 SASEGT. The CDR3 sequence: CASSGGQGNQPQHF. The CDR3 nucleotides read TGTGCCAGCAGTGGGGGACAGGGGAATCAGCCCCAGCATTTT.

This chain uses TRBV7-2 with TRBJ2-3; 8 positions agree with TRBD2. CDR3 length equals 16 residues. Germline assignment: CDR1 SGHTA and CDR2 FQGNSA. Trimming at V came to 0 bases and at J to 2 bases, leaving 4 bases not matched to a gene. The CDR3 DNA sequence: TGTGCCAGCAGCTTAGCCGGCGGGGGGACCACAGATACGCAGTATTTT. Amino acids: CASSLAGGGTTDTQYF.

This clone was picked up a small number of times. CDR3 bases: TGTGCCAGCAGCCCCAGACTAGCGGGGGGCACAGATACGCAGTATTTT. Its protein product is CASSPRLAGGTDTQYF. This chain links TRBV7-9 with TRBJ2-3, with TRBD2 identical over 12 bases. The CDR3 runs to 16 residues. Germline CDR1 and CDR2: SEHNR and FQNEAQ (reference sequence). The trim removed 5 bases at V and 1 base at J, leaving 4 bases unmatched.

This chain connects TRBV6-5 to TRBJ2-5; D gene ambiguous. Trimming pared 2 bases from V and 2 bases from J, leaving 9 bases between. This CDR3 spans 14 amino acids. Germline V lookup: CDR1 MNHEY, CDR2 SVGAGI. The CDR3 bases are TGTGCCAGCAGTTACGGCCTACAGCAAGAGACCCAGTACTTC. Amino acid sequence: CASSYGLQQETQYF.

The CDR3 sequence: CASSLEGNSYNEQFF. CDR3 DNA sequence: TGTGCCAGCAGCTTGGAGGGGAACTCCTACAATGAGCAGTTCTTC. This rearrangement joins TRBV5-5 to TRBJ2-1; a possible D gene is TRBD1 (5 bases). The CDR3 contains 15 residues. CDR1 SGHKS and CDR2 YYEKEE come from the germline V gene (reference sequence). V was trimmed by 0 bases and J by 0 bases, leaving 7 bases between them.

This chain joins TRBV29-1 and TRBJ2-3; D is possibly TRBD2 (6 bases). The CDR3 is 14 residues long. Germline lookup yields CDR1 SQVTM and CDR2 ANQGSEA. The V end lost 3 bases, the J end lost 7 bases, and 17 bases lay between the germline ends. CDR3 region: CSVDSAGMANTQYF. The CDR3 DNA is TGCAGCGTTGATAGTGCGGGGATGGCAAATACGCAGTATTTT.

The chain employs TRBV11-1 and TRBJ1-1, with D hard to call. Germline CDR1 SGHAT, CDR2 FQDESV (reference sequence). The CDR3 is 13 residues long. Trimming took 5 bases from V and 7 from J, leaving 14 bases between them. The CDR3 coding sequence is TGTGCCAGCAGCCCCTCCCCTCTAGGTGAAGCTTTCTTT. It specifies CASSPSPLGEAFF.

This clone was detected only once. J is TRBJ2-1 and V is TRBV18, with 7 nucleotides matching TRBD2. Per germline, CDR1 KGHSH and CDR2 LQKENI. CDR3 length: 16 amino acids. V was clipped by 4 bases and J by 4 bases; unmatched bases: 10. In DNA, the CDR3 is TGTGCCAGCTCACAAGACTCCGCGGGAGTTTACAATGAGCAGTTCTTC. Translated, it gives CASSQDSAGVYNEQFF. The full variable domain, in which reference TRBV18 and TRBJ2-1 provide the parts outside the CDR3, is NAGVMQNPRHLVRRRGQEARLRCSPMKGHSHVYWYRQLPEEGLKFMVYLQKENIIDESGMPKERFSAEFPKEGPSILRIQQVVRGDSAAYFCASSQDSAGVYNEQFFGPGTRLTVL.

This clone appeared a few times. The rearrangement uses TRBV7-3 and TRBJ2-5; TRBD2 matches at 11 bases. This CDR3 is built from 15 residues. Germline V gene sequence: CDR1 SGHTA, CDR2 FQGTGA. Trimming cost V 2 bases and J 5 bases; bases outside gene matches: 4. For the CDR3, the DNA is TGTGCCAGCAGCTTAGGTCTAGCGGGAGGCGAGACCCAGTACTTC. Residues: CASSLGLAGGETQYF.

This clone was picked up a small number of times. The chain has TRBV4-2 and TRBJ2-3; 8 nucleotides line up with TRBD2. This CDR3 has 19 amino acids. Trimming took 0 bases from V and 3 from J; bases not matched to a gene: 14. From germline, CDR1 is LGHNA and CDR2 YNFKEQ. The CDR3 region is CASSQDGSRAGVGTDTQYF. Here the CDR3 DNA reads TGTGCCAGCAGCCAAGATGGGTCTCGAGCGGGAGTGGGTACAGATACGCAGTATTTT.

This chain links TRBV27 with TRBJ2-2; D remains unclear. V dropped 3 bases and J dropped 7 bases, with 18 bases sitting between them. This CDR3 region has 16 residues. The germline V gene has CDR1 MNHEY and CDR2 SMNVEV (reference sequence). CDR3: CASSFSAAPKHGELFF. CDR3 nucleotide sequence: TGTGCCAGCAGTTTTTCCGCGGCCCCCAAACACGGGGAGCTGTTTTTT.

J is TRBJ2-1 and V is TRBV7-9; possible D gene TRBD2, 6 bases. Germline V gene data show CDR1 as SEHNR and CDR2 as FQNEAQ (reference sequence). Trimming cost V 2 bases and J 7 bases, with 9 bases left between them. The length of the CDR3 is 13 residues. CDR3 residues: CASSLIGGNEQFF. In nucleotides, the CDR3 is TGTGCCAGCAGCTTAATTGGGGGGAATGAGCAGTTCTTC.

This clone was picked up one time. This chain connects TRBV1 to TRBJ2-1; the table names TRBD2, a call not compared with the DNA. TRBV1 counts as a pseudogene. The CDR3 spans 20 residues. This chain's CDR3 is CTSSKSGWTSGIGVPNEQFF. For the CDR3, the DNA is TGCACCAGCAGCAAAAGCGGTTGGACTAGCGGGATTGGGGTTCCAAATGAGCAGTTCTTC.

About this clone itself: Distinct nucleotide sequences in the sample also encode this CDR3. The V call is TRBV7-8, the J call TRBJ2-3, with 9 bases that match TRBD2. J gave up 5 bases and V 1 base, and 10 bases lay outside the gene matches. CDR3 length: 17 amino acids. Germline V gene sequence: CDR1 SGHVS, CDR2 FQNEAQ. The CDR3 here is CASSLGLAVEWEDTQYF. The CDR3 nucleotides read TGTGCCAGCAGCTTAGGACTAGCGGTTGAGTGGGAAGATACGCAGTATTTT.

The chain has TRBV6-4 and TRBJ1-2; perhaps TRBD1 as D (5 bases). Germline CDR1 reads MRHNA; CDR2 reads SNTAGT. The CDR3 consists of 14 residues. With 3 bases removed from V and 6 bases from J, the gap between germline ends came to 14 bases. The CDR3 bases are TGTGCCAGCAGTGAGCCCCCCAGGGTGCATGGCTACACCTTC. This encodes CASSEPPRVHGYTF.

This clone was seen only a few times. The chain couples TRBV9 to TRBJ2-5; possibly TRBD1 for D (6 bases). The CDR3 sequence is 15 residues long. The V gene's germline CDR1 is SGDLS and CDR2 YYNGEE. V was trimmed by 0 bases and J by 5 bases, leaving 14 bases between them. For the CDR3, the DNA is TGTGCCAGCAGCGTAGATGGACAGCTTGGTGAGACCCAGTACTTC. The encoded protein is CASSVDGQLGETQYF.

The gene calls are TRBV6-5 and TRBJ1-2; D uncertain. V was shortened by 7 bases and J by 5 bases, with 20 bases between the two germline ends. From germline, CDR1 is MNHEY and CDR2 SVGAGI. The CDR3 totals 15 residues. The DNA for the CDR3 is TGTGCCAGCACCCCGGCGAGCGGATTCTCTTATGGCTACACCTTC. Its translation: CASTPASGFSYGYTF.

This clone was counted a few times. The J gene is TRBJ2-5, the V gene TRBV6-1; D remains unclear. Trimming pared 6 bases from V and 2 bases from J, leaving 4 bases between. The CDR3 is 11 residues long. The germline CDR1 and CDR2 sequences are MNHNS and SASEGT. DNA for the CDR3: TGTGCCAGCAGCCAGCAAGAGACCCAGTACTTC. Protein: CASSQQETQYF.

The V gene is TRBV4-1, the J gene TRBJ2-2, with D unresolved. The CDR3 covers 14 residues. Germline V lookup: CDR1 MGHRA, CDR2 YSYEKL. Between the trimmed V and J ends, which lost 6 bases and 3 bases, there was a span of 11 bases. The CDR3 reads CASRPNRDTGELFF. The CDR3 region has the DNA TGCGCCAGCAGGCCCAACCGGGACACCGGGGAGCTGTTTTTT.